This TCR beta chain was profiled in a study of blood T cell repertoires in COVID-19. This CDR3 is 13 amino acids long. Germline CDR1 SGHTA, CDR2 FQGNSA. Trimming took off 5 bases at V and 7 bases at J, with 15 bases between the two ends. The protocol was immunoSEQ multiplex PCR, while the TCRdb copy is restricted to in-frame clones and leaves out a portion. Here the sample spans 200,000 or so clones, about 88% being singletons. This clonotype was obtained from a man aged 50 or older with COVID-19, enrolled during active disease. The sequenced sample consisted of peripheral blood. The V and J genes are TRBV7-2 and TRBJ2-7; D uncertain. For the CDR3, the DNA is TGTGCCAGCAGCCCTCCTTCGGCGCGGGAGCAGTACTTC. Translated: CASSPPSAREQYF. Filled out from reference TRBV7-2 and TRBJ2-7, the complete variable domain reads GAGVSQSPSNKVTEKGKDVELRCDPISGHTALYWYRQSLGQGLEFLIYFQGNSAPDKSGLPSDRFSAERTGGSVSTLTIQRTQQEDSAVYLCASSPPSAREQYFGPGTRLTVT.